This T cell receptor (beta chain) emerged from a study of blood T cell repertoires in COVID-19. Study-wide background: Researchers got acute and convalescent COVID-19 samples from the United States, Italy and Spain.

Some clones are missing from TCRdb's copy, which holds only in-frame ones; the method was immunoSEQ multiplex PCR. Seen here are fewer than 250,000 clones, 84% observed once, and the top ten hold 4.5% to 5.5%. Germline values: CDR1 LGHNA, CDR2 YNFKEQ. The CDR3 is 16 residues long. V lost 2 bases and J 3 bases, leaving 17 bases between the germline ends. The clonotype was recovered from a woman in her seventies with active or convalescent COVID-19. The gene calls are TRBV4-2 and TRBJ2-7; perhaps TRBD1 as D (5 bases). The sequenced sample consisted of peripheral blood. The CDR3 sequence: CASSQRRGTSRYEQYF. As DNA, the CDR3 is TGTGCCAGCAGCCAAAGAAGGGGTACCAGTCGCTACGAGCAGTACTTC.